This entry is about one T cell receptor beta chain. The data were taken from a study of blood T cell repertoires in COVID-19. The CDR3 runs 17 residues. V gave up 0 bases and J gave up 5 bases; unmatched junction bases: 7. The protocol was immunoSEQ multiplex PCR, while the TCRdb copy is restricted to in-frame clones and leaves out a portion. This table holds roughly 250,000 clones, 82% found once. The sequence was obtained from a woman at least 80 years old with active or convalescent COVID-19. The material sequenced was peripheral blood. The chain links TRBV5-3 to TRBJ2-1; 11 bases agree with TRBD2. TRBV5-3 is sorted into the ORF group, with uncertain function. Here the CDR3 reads CARSLVASGRINNEQFF. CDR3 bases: TGTGCCAGAAGCTTGGTGGCTAGCGGGAGGATTAACAATGAGCAGTTCTTC.